This T cell receptor (beta chain) was sequenced during a study of HIV-infected children after antiretroviral therapy interruption. Study-wide context: Interruption-arm sampling covered weeks 0, 12, interruption end (24 or 48), and about 3 years post-study.

General observations from the study: By the end of treatment interruption, naive CD4+ clonality (Gini) increased.

This clonotype was seen many times. No antigen is known for it. The treatment was: PENTA 11 planned treatment interruption arm or continuous ART arm. RNA-based 3' RACE libraries used unique molecular identifiers. TCRdb recomputed calls from the 3' RACE reads with MiXCR, one row per CDR3 protein. Among over 35,000 distinct CDR3 sequences, about 7% were seen once, and the ten largest hold approximately 0.97%. The germline V gene encodes CDR1 KGHDR and CDR2 SFDVKD. This CDR3 is 15 amino acids long. The ends were cut back, 7 bases at V and 2 bases at J, with 14 bases in the middle. V and J are TRBV24-1 and TRBJ1-5; a weak D match, TRBD1 (5 bases). The sample in question was CD45RA+ CD4+ T cells from PBMCs, pooled from several time points, obtained from a donor given antiretroviral therapy, either interrupted or continuous. Stated subset: naive CD4+ CD45RA+ CD45RO- T cells. The source is a pool of human donors with HIV. CDR3 residues: CATSATGSGNQPQHF. Here the CDR3 DNA reads TGTGCCACCAGCGCTACAGGATCGGGCAATCAGCCCCAGCATTTT.